These 12 T cell receptor beta chains originate from one sample sequenced in a study of regulatory T cells in long-lasting Graves disease. As to time point: persistent/refractory GD, antithyroid drugs over 5 years with positive TRAb. PBMC-extracted RNA yielded the TCR library. CDR3-region Arm-PCR and iRepertoire HTBI primers produced the TCR beta libraries. In TCRdb, the multiplex PCR reads were re-called with MiXCR into one record per CDR3 protein. The data show about half a million distinct CDR3 sequences, 20% to 25% seen once. The sequencing here drew on peripheral blood mononuclear cells (PBMCs), taken when the disease was refractory, from a patient treated with antithyroid drugs. The receptor set was obtained from a female donor with Graves disease.

The J gene is TRBJ2-1, the V gene TRBV15, with D tentatively TRBD1 (6 bases). The V and J ends lost 0 bases and 4 bases respectively, with 10 bases between them. Germline-derived CDR1 and CDR2 are LNHNV and YYDKDF (reference sequence). The CDR3 runs 15 residues. CDR3 amino acids: CATSRDGTLYNEQFF. In DNA form, the CDR3 reads TGTGCCACCAGCAGAGATGGGACACTTTACAATGAGCAGTTCTTC.

As concerns this clonotype: This likely stems from a read error, as it lies one base from a far larger clone. CDR3 region: CASSSGTGGGEEAQYF. Written as DNA, the CDR3 is TGTGCCAGCAGTTCCGGGACAGGGGGCGGTGAGGAGGCCCAGTACTTC. V gene TRBV7-2 combines with J gene TRBJ2-5; TRBD1 aligns across 12 bases. This CDR3 is 16 amino acids long. The J segment lost 9 bases and the V segment lost 6 bases, leaving 14 bases of the junction unmatched. Looked up from germline, CDR1 is SGHTA and CDR2 is FQGNSA.

The sample holds many counts of this clonotype. The rearrangement links TRBV20-1 to TRBJ2-5; tentative D call: TRBD1 (6 bases). The CDR3 is 16 amino acids. The V gene lost 0 bases and the J gene lost 5 bases, with 19 bases spanning the gap. Germline-derived CDR1 and CDR2 are DFQATT and SNEGSKA (reference sequence). CDR3: CSARDLSGTRWETQYF. The CDR3 DNA is TGCAGTGCTAGAGATCTATCCGGGACAAGGTGGGAGACCCAGTACTTC.

This clonotype has ten or more counts. J is TRBJ2-7 and V is TRBV20-1; 8 nucleotides agree with TRBD1. CDR1 is DFQATT, CDR2 SNEGSKA, per germline (reference sequence). V lost 6 bases and J lost 3; bases outside the gene matches: 4. This CDR3 spans 12 amino acids. The CDR3 loop is CSATGQDYEQYF. The DNA for the CDR3 is TGCAGTGCCACGGGACAGGACTACGAGCAGTACTTC.

This clonotype has a count of ten or more. V is TRBV6-1 and J is TRBJ1-1; no firm D call. V was trimmed by 6 bases and J by 1 base, leaving 6 bases between them. Germline CDR1 reads MNHNS; CDR2 reads SASEGT. The CDR3 has 12 amino acids. The CDR3 region is CASRDPNTEAFF. CDR3 in DNA: TGTGCCAGCAGGGACCCGAACACTGAAGCTTTCTTT.

The V gene is TRBV28, the J gene TRBJ2-3, with TRBD1 matching 8 bases. Per the germline V gene, CDR1 is MDHEN and CDR2 is SYDVKM. With 6 bases clipped from V and 3 bases from J, the junction kept 8 bases outside the gene matches. The CDR3 is 15 residues long. This CDR3 is CASRSPGGTTDTQYF. CDR3 nucleotides: TGTGCCAGCAGATCCCCAGGGGGCACAACAGATACGCAGTATTTT. The complete variable domain, with remaining parts taken from reference TRBV28 and TRBJ2-3, reads DVKVTQSSRYLVKRTGEKVFLECVQDMDHENMFWYRQDPGLGLRLIYFSYDVKMKEKGDIPEGYSVSREKKERFSLILESASTNQTSMYLCASRSPGGTTDTQYFGPGTRLTVL.

This clonotype has only a few counts. A much larger clone sits a single nucleotide away, making a read error possible. The chain links TRBV2 to TRBJ1-2; TRBD1 is a possible D gene (5 bases). The V end was cut by 0 bases, the J end by 5 bases, with 16 bases between. Per germline, CDR1 SNHLY and CDR2 FYNNEI. The CDR3 length is 16 residues. CDR3 DNA: TGTGCCAGCAGTGAAGCGACCGGGACGGATAATTATGGCTACACCTTC. It encodes CASSEATGTDNYGYTF.

Ten or more counts support this clonotype. This chain joins TRBV7-2 and TRBJ1-6; no definite D call. The CDR3 spans 15 residues. Trimming stripped 5 bases from V and 8 bases from J, with 16 bases between. Per the germline V gene, CDR1 is SGHTA and CDR2 is FQGNSA. The CDR3 region has the DNA TGTGCCAGCAGCCGCGGACCCCGCGCGGATTCACCCCTCCACTTT. It is translated as CASSRGPRADSPLHF.

This clonotype was seen a handful of times. The CDR3 nucleotides read TGTGCCAGCAGCTTAGGGAGGGAGAGGGACGAGCAGTACTTC. Translated, it gives CASSLGRERDEQYF. The gene calls are TRBV7-9 and TRBJ2-7; D is perhaps TRBD2 (6 bases). This CDR3 is 14 amino acids long. Germline V gives CDR1 SEHNR, CDR2 FQNEAQ (reference sequence). Trimming removed 1 base from V and 5 bases from J, with 12 bases in between.

This clonotype was seen more than once but under ten times. The chain joins TRBV7-3 to TRBJ2-3, with a tentative D call TRBD2 (6 bases). Trimming removed 6 bases at V and 4 bases at J, with 17 bases between. This CDR3 region has 15 residues. Germline loops: CDR1 SGHTA, CDR2 FQGTGA. The CDR3 sequence is CASRKGDSRADTQYF. The CDR3 DNA reads as TGTGCCAGCAGAAAAGGGGACTCAAGGGCAGATACGCAGTATTTT.

This clonotype was recorded a few times. This chain joins TRBV6-1 and TRBJ2-7, with D perhaps given as TRBD1 or TRBD2 (6 bases each). V shed 8 bases and J shed 3 bases, with 17 bases lying between them. CDR1 is MNHNS, CDR2 SASEGT, per germline. CDR3 length equals 14 residues. Here the CDR3 DNA reads TGTGCCAGCTCGGGGGCCCACCGACTCTACGAGCAGTACTTC. It encodes CASSGAHRLYEQYF.

This clonotype was seen a few times. The chain links TRBV15 to TRBJ2-7; no firm D call. V lost 3 bases to trimming and J lost 1 base, with 13 bases between them. Germline-derived CDR1 and CDR2 are LNHNV and YYDKDF (reference sequence). This CDR3 is built from 15 residues. CDR3 sequence: CATSRVLTPSYEQYF. CDR3 coding DNA: TGTGCCACCAGCAGGGTCTTGACACCTTCCTACGAGCAGTACTTC.